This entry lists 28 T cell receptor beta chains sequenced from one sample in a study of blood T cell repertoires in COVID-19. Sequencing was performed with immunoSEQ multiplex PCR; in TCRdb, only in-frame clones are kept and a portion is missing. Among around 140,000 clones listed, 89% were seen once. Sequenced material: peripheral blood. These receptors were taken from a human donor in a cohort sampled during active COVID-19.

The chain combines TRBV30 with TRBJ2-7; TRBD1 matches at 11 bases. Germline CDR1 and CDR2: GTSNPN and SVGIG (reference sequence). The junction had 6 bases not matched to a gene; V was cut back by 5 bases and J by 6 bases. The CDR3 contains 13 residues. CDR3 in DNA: TGTGCCTGGGGGGACAGGGGGTTGGGCGAGCAGTACTTC. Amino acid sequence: CAWGDRGLGEQYF. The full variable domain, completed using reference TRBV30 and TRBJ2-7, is SQTIHQWPATLVQPVGSPLSLECTVEGTSNPNLYWYRQAAGRGLQLLFYSVGIGQISSEVPQNLSASRPQDRQFILSSKKLLLSDSGFYLCAWGDRGLGEQYFGPGTRLTVT.

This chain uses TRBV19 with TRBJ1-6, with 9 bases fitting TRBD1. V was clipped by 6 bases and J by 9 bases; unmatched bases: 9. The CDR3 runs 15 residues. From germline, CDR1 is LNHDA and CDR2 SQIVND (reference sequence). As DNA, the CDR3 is TGTGCCAGTAGCTCTAAACAGGGGGCAGGTTCACCCCTCCACTTT. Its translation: CASSSKQGAGSPLHF.

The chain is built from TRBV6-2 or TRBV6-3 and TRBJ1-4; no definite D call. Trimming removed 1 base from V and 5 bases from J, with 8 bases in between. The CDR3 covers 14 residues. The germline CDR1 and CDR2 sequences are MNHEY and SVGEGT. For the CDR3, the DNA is TGTGCCAGCAGTTACTACCCAGCGAATGAAAAACTGTTTTTT. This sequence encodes CASSYYPANEKLFF.

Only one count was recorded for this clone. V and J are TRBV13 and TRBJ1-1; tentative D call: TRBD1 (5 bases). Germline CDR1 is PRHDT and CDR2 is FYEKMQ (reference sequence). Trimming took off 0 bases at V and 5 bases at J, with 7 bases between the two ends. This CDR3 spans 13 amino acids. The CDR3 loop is CASSLGGGTEAFF. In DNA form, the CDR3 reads TGTGCCAGCAGCTTAGGGGGGGGGACTGAAGCTTTCTTT.

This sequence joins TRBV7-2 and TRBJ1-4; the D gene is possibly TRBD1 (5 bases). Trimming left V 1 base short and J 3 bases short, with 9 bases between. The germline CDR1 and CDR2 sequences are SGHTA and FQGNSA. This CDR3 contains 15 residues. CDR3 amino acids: CASSLEGLANEKLFF. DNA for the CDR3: TGTGCCAGCAGCTTAGAGGGGTTAGCTAATGAAAAACTGTTTTTT.

This chain's CDR3 is CASSLEGGNPYEQYF. In DNA form, the CDR3 reads TGTGCCAGCAGCTTAGAGGGCGGGAACCCCTACGAGCAGTACTTC. The J gene is TRBJ2-7, the V gene TRBV7-9; tentative D call: TRBD2 (6 bases). The V gene's germline CDR1 is SEHNR and CDR2 FQNEAQ (reference sequence). V lost 1 base to trimming and J lost 2 bases, with 12 bases between them. This CDR3 has 15 amino acids.

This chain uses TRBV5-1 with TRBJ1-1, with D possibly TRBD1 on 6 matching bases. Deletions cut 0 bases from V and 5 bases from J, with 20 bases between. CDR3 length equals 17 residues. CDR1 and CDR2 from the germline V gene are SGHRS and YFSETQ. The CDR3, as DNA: TGCGCCAGCAGCTTGGCGCTATTCATAGGGGGTAGGACTGAAGCTTTCTTT. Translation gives CASSLALFIGGRTEAFF.

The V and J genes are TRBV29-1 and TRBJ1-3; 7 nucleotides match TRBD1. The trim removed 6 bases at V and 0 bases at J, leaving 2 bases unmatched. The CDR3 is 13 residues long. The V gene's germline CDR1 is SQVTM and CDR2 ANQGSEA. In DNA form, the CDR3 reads TGCAGCGTCGGGGACAGCTCTGGAAACACCATATATTTT. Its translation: CSVGDSSGNTIYF.

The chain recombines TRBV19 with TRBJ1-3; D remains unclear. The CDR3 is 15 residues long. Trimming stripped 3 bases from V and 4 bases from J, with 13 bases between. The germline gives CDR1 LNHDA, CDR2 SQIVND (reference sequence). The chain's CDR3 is CASSISRETGNTIYF. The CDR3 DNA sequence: TGTGCCAGTAGTATTTCTCGGGAGACCGGAAACACCATATATTTT.

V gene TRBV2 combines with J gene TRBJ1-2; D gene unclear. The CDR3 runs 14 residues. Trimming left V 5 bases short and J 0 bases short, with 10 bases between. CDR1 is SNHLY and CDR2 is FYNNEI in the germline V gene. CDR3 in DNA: TGTGCCAGCAGTCCCGGCGGAACTAACTATGGCTACACCTTC. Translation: CASSPGGTNYGYTF. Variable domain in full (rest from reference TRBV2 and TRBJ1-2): EPEVTQTPSHQVTQMGQEVILRCVPISNHLYFYWYRQILGQKVEFLVSFYNNEISEKSEIFDDQFSVERPDGSNFTLKIRSTKLEDSAMYFCASSPGGTNYGYTFGSGTRLTVV.

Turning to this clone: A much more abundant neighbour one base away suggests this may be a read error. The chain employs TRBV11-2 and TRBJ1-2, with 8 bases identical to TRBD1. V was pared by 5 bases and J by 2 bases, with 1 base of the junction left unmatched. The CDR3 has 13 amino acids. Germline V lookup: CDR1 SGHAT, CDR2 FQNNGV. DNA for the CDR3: TGTGCCAGCAGCCGACAGGGGAACTATGGCTACACCTTC. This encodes CASSRQGNYGYTF.

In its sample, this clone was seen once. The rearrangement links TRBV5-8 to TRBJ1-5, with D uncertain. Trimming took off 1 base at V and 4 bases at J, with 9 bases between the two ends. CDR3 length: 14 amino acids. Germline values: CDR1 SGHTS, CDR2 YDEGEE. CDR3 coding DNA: TGTGCCAGCAGCTTGCTCACATTAAATCAGCCCCAGCATTTT. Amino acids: CASSLLTLNQPQHF.

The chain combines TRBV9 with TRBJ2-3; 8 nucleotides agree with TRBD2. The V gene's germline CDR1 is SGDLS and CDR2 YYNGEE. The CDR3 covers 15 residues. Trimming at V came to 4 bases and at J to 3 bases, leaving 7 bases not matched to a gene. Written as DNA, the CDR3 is TGTGCCAGCAGCCCCGGGGGGGGCCCGACAGATACGCAGTATTTT. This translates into CASSPGGGPTDTQYF.

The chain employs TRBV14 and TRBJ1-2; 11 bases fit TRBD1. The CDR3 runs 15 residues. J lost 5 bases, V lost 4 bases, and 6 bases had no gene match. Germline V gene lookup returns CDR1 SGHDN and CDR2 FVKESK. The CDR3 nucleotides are TGTGCCAGCAGCCCAGGACAGGGGGCCGGGTATGGCTACACCTTC. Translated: CASSPGQGAGYGYTF.

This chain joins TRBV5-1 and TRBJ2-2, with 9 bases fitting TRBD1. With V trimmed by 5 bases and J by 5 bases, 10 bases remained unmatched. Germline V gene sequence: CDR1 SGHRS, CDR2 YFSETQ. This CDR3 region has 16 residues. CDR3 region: CASRPTGTGRTGELFF. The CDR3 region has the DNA TGCGCCAGCAGACCCACCGGGACAGGGAGAACCGGGGAGCTGTTTTTT.

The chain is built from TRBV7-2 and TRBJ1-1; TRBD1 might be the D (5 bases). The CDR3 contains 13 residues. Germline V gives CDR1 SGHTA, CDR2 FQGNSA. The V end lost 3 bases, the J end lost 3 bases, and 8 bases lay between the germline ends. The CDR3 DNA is TGTGCCAGCAGCTTGGGGGGGGACACTGAAGCTTTCTTT. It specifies CASSLGGDTEAFF.

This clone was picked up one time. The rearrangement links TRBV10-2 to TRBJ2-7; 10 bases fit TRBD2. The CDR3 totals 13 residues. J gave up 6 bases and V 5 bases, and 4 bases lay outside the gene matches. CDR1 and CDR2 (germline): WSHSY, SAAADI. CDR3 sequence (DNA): TGCGCCAGCAGTAGCGGGGGGGCCACCGAGCAGTACTTC. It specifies CASSSGGATEQYF.

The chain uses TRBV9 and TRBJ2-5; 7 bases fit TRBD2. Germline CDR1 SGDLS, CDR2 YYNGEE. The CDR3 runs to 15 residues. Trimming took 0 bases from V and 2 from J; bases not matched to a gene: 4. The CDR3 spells CASSVATGGQETQYF. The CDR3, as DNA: TGTGCCAGCAGCGTAGCTACGGGGGGTCAAGAGACCCAGTACTTC.

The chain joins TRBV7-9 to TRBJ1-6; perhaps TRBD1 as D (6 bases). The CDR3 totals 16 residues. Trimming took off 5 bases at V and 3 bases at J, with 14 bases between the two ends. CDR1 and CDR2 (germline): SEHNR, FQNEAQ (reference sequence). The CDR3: CASSAVAGDYNSPLHF. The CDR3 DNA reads TGTGCCAGCAGCGCAGTAGCAGGGGACTATAATTCACCCCTCCACTTT. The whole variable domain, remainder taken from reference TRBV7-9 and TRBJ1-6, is DTGVSQNPRHKITKRGQNVTFRCDPISEHNRLYWYRQTLGQGPEFLTYFQNEAQLEKSRLLSDRFSAERPKGSFSTLEIQRTEQGDSAMYLCASSAVAGDYNSPLHFGNGTRLTVT.

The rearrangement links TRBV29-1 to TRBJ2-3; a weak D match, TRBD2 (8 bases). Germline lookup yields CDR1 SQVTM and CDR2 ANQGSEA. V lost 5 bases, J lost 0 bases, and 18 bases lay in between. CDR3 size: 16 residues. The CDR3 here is CSVRGGTARSTDTQYF. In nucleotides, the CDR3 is TGCAGCGTTCGGGGGGGGACAGCTCGGAGCACAGATACGCAGTATTTT.

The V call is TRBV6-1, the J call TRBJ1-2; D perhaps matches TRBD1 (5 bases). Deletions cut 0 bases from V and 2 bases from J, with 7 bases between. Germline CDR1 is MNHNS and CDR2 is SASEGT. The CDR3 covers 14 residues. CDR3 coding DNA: TGTGCCAGCAGTGAAGCGTGGGGCAACTATGGCTACACCTTC. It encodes CASSEAWGNYGYTF.

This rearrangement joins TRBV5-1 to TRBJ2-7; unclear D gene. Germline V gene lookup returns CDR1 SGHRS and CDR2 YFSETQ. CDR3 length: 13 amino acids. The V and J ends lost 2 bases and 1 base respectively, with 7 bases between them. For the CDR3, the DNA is TGCGCCAGCAGCTTTGCCAGGTCCTACGAGCAGTACTTC. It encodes CASSFARSYEQYF. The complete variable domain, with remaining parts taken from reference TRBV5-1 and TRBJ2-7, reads KAGVTQTPRYLIKTRGQQVTLSCSPISGHRSVSWYQQTPGQGLQFLFEYFSETQRNKGNFPGRFSGRQFSNSRSEMNVSTLELGDSALYLCASSFARSYEQYFGPGTRLTVT.

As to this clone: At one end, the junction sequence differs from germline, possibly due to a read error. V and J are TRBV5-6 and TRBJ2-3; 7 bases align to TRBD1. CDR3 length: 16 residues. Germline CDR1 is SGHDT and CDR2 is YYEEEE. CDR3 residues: CASSLEAHTGTATQYF. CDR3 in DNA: TGTGCCAGCAGCTTGGAAGCACACACGGGGACAGCTACGCAGTATTTT.

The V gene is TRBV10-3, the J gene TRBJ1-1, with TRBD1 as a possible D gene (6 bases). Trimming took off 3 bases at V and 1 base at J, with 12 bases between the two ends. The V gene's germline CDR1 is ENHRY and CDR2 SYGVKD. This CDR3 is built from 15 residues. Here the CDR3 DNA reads TGTGCCATCAGTGAAAGGACAGCGAGGAACACTGAAGCTTTCTTT. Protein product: CAISERTARNTEAFF.

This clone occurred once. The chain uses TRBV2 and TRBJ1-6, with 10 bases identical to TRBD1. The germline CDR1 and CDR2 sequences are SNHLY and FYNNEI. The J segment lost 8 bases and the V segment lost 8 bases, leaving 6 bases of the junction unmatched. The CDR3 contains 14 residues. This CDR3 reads CASGGDRGHSPLHF. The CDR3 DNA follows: TGTGCCAGCGGGGGGGACAGGGGCCATTCACCCCTCCACTTT.

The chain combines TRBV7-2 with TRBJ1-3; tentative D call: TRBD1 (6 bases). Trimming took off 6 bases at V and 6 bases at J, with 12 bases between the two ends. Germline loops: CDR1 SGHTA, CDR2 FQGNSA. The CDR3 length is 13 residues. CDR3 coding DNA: TGTGCCAGCAGTCCGGGACACATAAACACCATATATTTT. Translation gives CASSPGHINTIYF.

CDR3 protein: CASSYGQGGSPLHF. CDR3 coding DNA: TGCGCCAGCAGCTATGGACAGGGCGGGTCACCCCTCCACTTT. The gene calls are TRBV5-1 and TRBJ1-6; 8 bases are a match to TRBD1. The CDR3 covers 14 residues. The V gene end was trimmed by 3 bases and the J gene end by 10 bases; junction bases not matched to a gene: 6. Germline V gene sequence: CDR1 SGHRS, CDR2 YFSETQ.

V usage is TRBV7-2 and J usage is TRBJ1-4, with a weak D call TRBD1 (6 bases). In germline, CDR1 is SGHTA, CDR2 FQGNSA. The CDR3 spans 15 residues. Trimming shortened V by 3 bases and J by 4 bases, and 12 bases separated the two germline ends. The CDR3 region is CASSFGGLGNEKLFF. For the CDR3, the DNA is TGTGCCAGCAGCTTCGGGGGGCTGGGTAATGAAAAACTGTTTTTT.